The 10 T cell receptor beta chains in this list originate from one sample, sequenced in a study of blood T cells in healthy people across ages. A sample-barcoded 5' primer and a J-beta primer mix were used in a second PCR of roughly 7 to 11 cycles. TCRdb redid the calling of the 5' RACE reads with MiXCR, one entry per CDR3 protein. The repertoire holds roughly 800,000 distinct CDR3 sequences, under 40% seen once, with 10% to 15% in the top ten. The specimen sequenced was blood. The source of these receptors is a man between 18 and 29 years old in good health.

The sample holds a few counts of this clonotype. The chain employs TRBV4-1 and TRBJ1-1; the D gene is possibly TRBD1 (5 bases). The CDR3 consists of 15 residues. V shed 0 bases and J shed 3 bases, with 11 bases lying between them. Per germline, CDR1 MGHRA and CDR2 YSYEKL. The CDR3 nucleotides read TGCGCCAGCAGCCAAGAGGGGCATGGTGACACTGAAGCTTTCTTT. Amino acids: CASSQEGHGDTEAFF.

The chain joins TRBV29-1 to TRBJ1-2; TRBD1 is a possible D gene (5 bases). The CDR3 consists of 14 residues. V was pared by 7 bases and J by 7 bases, with 22 bases between. Germline CDR1 reads SQVTM; CDR2 reads ANQGSEA. The CDR3 DNA follows: TGCAGCGCACCATTAATGGGGAGTGGGGGTGGCTACACCTTC. Residues: CSAPLMGSGGGYTF.

This clonotype was counted only a few times. The gene calls are TRBV12-3 or TRBV12-4 and TRBJ1-2; the D gene is possibly TRBD1 (6 bases). The CDR3 covers 14 residues. V was cut by 0 bases and J by 8 bases, with 13 bases left in between. The CDR3 reads CASSLAAGVQGYTF. As DNA, the CDR3 is TGTGCCAGCAGTTTAGCCGCAGGGGTGCAGGGCTACACCTTC.

This clonotype was seen more than once but under ten times. The gene calls are TRBV12-3 or TRBV12-4 and TRBJ1-6, with unresolved D. The CDR3 length is 16 residues. Trimming removed 5 bases from V and 0 bases from J, with 11 bases in between. CDR3 coding DNA: TGTGCCAGCAGTCCCTCAGAGAGCTCCTATAATTCACCCCTCCACTTT. Its translation is CASSPSESSYNSPLHF.

The V call is TRBV9, the J call TRBJ1-3, with 7 bases identical to TRBD1. Trimming at V came to 3 bases and at J to 0 bases, leaving 12 bases not matched to a gene. The length of the CDR3 is 18 residues. Per germline, CDR1 SGDLS and CDR2 YYNGEE. CDR3 sequence (DNA): TGTGCCAGCAGCGCTCCTAGGACAGGATATTTCTCTGGAAACACCATATATTTT. Translating it yields CASSAPRTGYFSGNTIYF.

The CDR3 DNA is TGCGCCAGCAGCTTGGAAGTTCCCGACCAAGAGACCCAGTACTTC. This encodes CASSLEVPDQETQYF. The chain is built from TRBV5-1 and TRBJ2-5; no definite D call. The CDR3 contains 15 residues. CDR1 and CDR2 from the germline V gene are SGHRS and YFSETQ. V was pared by 0 bases and J by 0 bases, with 9 bases between.

Regarding this clonotype: Given a much more abundant clone one base away, this may be a read error. This chain joins TRBV6-6 and TRBJ2-7; 8 bases agree with TRBD1. CDR3 length: 15 amino acids. The germline CDR1 and CDR2 sequences are MNHNY and SVGAGI (reference sequence). CDR3 in amino acids: CASSYPGGSPYERYF. The CDR3 coding sequence is TGTGCCAGCAGTTACCCAGGGGGCAGTCCCTACGAGCGGTACTTC.

V and J are TRBV6-2 or TRBV6-3 and TRBJ2-3, with 8 positions matching TRBD2. The CDR3 consists of 14 residues. Trimming at V came to 8 bases and at J to 9 bases, leaving 13 bases not matched to a gene. Germline CDR1 is MNHEY and CDR2 is SVGEGT. CDR3 nucleotides: TGTGCCAGCGGCCCGGCGGGAGGAGTAGACACGCAGTATTTT. Translating it yields CASGPAGGVDTQYF.

This clonotype was detected ten times or more. J is TRBJ2-7 and V is TRBV18; D unresolved. CDR3 length: 14 residues. The V gene's germline CDR1 is KGHSH and CDR2 LQKENI. Trimming removed 1 base at V and 0 bases at J, with 7 bases between. CDR3 in amino acids: CASSPRGTSYEQYF. CDR3 DNA: TGTGCCAGCTCACCACGGGGTACCTCCTACGAGCAGTACTTC.

This clonotype was seen a few times. The rearrangement uses TRBV20-1 and TRBJ1-5; 10 bases map to TRBD1. The germline V gene encodes CDR1 DFQATT and CDR2 SNEGSKA (reference sequence). There are 16 residues in the CDR3. The ends lost 3 bases at V and 6 bases at J; junction bases unmatched: 11. For the CDR3, the DNA is TGCAGTGCTAGCGACCGCGACAGGGGGCGAGCTCAGCCCCAGCATTTT. It yields the protein CSASDRDRGRAQPQHF.